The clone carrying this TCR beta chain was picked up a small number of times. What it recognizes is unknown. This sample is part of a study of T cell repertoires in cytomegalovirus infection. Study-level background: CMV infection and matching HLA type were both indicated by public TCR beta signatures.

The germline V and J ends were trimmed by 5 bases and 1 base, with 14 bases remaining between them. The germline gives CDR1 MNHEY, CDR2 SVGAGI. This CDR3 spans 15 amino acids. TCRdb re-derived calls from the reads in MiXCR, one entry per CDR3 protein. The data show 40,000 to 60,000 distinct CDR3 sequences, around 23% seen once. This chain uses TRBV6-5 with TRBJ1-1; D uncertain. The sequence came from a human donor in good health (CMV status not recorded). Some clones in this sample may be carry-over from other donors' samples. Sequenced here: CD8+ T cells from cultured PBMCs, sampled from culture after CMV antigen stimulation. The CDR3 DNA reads TGTGCCAGCAGTATAAGAGGGATTGCGAACACTGAAGCTTTCTTT. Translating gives CASSIRGIANTEAFF.